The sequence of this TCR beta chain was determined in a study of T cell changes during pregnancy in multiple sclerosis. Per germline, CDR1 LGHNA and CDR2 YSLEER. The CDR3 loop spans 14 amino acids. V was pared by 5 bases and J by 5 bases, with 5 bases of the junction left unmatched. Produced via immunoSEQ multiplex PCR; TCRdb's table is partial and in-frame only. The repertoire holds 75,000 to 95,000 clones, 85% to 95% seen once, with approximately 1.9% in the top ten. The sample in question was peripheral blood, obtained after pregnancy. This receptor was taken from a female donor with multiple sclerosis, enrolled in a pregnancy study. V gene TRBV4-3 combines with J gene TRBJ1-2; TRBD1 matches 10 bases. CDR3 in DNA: TGCGCCAGCAGCGTCGGACAGGGGGATTATGGCTACACCTTC. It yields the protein CASSVGQGDYGYTF.